This entry concerns a single T cell receptor (beta chain). These data originate in a study of T cell changes during pregnancy in multiple sclerosis. With 6 bases clipped from V and 6 bases from J, the junction kept 9 bases outside the gene matches. Germline CDR1 reads SGHVS; CDR2 reads FNYEAQ. There are 14 residues in the CDR3. Profiled with immunoSEQ multiplex PCR; TCRdb holds only in-frame clones, not every one. Of about 60,000 clones listed, approximately 94% are singletons. The TCR sequence derives from a female donor with multiple sclerosis, enrolled in a pregnancy study. Here the sequenced sample was CD8+ T cells from peripheral blood mononuclear cells, taken in the second trimester of pregnancy. The rearrangement joins TRBV7-6 to TRBJ1-1, with 8 bases lining up with TRBD1. CDR3 DNA: TGTGCCAGCAGTTCGGGACAGGCGGGTGCTGAAGCTTTCTTT. It translates to CASSSGQAGAEAFF.